Listed here are 30 T cell receptor beta chains from one sample, sequenced in a study of T cells in Graves' hyperthyroidism and ophthalmopathy. RNA transcripts served as the template for amplifying TCR beta CDR3 regions. HTBI primers drove first-round RT-PCR of the TCR CDR3. TCRdb passed the multiplex PCR reads through MiXCR, listing each CDR3 protein once. The data show hundreds of thousands of distinct CDR3 sequences, 15% to 18% seen once. The sequenced material came from blood. The receptors derive from a young woman with Graves' hyperthyroidism.

This clonotype was counted many times. This chain connects TRBV12-3 or TRBV12-4 to TRBJ1-5; D is uncertain. V was cut by 5 bases and J by 1 base, with 9 bases left in between. The CDR3 has 14 amino acids. Written as DNA, the CDR3 is TGTGCCAGCAGTGCTTCCGAGAGCAATCAGCCCCAGCATTTT. Residues: CASSASESNQPQHF.

This clonotype was seen ten or more times. The V and J genes are TRBV18 and TRBJ1-4; D is undetermined. V was trimmed by 3 bases and J by 0 bases, leaving 11 bases between them. In germline, CDR1 is KGHSH, CDR2 LQKENI. CDR3 length equals 16 residues. In DNA form, the CDR3 reads TGTGCCAGCTCACCGGGCCCTTCTGCAACTAATGAAAAACTGTTTTTT. This encodes CASSPGPSATNEKLFF.

This clonotype was counted between two and nine times. The chain couples TRBV7-9 to TRBJ2-7, with no clear D. V was pared by 1 base and J by 4 bases, with 20 bases between. Germline CDR1 and CDR2: SEHNR and FQNEAQ (reference sequence). The CDR3 spans 17 residues. The CDR3 DNA follows: TGTGCCAGCAGCTTAGAACTTTTGGCCAGGAACAATTACGAGCAGTACTTC. Translation: CASSLELLARNNYEQYF. The full variable domain, with the rest looked up from reference TRBV7-9 and TRBJ2-7, is DTGVSQNPRHKITKRGQNVTFRCDPISEHNRLYWYRQTLGQGPEFLTYFQNEAQLEKSRLLSDRFSAERPKGSFSTLEIQRTEQGDSAMYLCASSLELLARNNYEQYFGPGTRLTVT.

The table lists this clonotype with many counts. This chain connects TRBV5-8 to TRBJ1-6; D possibly corresponds to TRBD1 (5 bases). Germline CDR1 SGHTS, CDR2 YDEGEE. Trimming removed 5 bases at V and 10 bases at J, with 13 bases between. This CDR3 spans 13 amino acids. The CDR3 bases are TGTGCCAGCAGATTTCAGGAGGGGTCACCCCTCCACTTT. It encodes CASRFQEGSPLHF.

The V call is TRBV25-1, the J call TRBJ1-1; 7 nucleotides line up with TRBD1. The CDR3 is made up of 13 amino acids. Germline V gene data show CDR1 as MGHDK and CDR2 as SYGVNS. J gave up 5 bases and V 7 bases, and 7 bases lay outside the gene matches. CDR3 in amino acids: CASTSTGKTEAFF. The CDR3 DNA reads TGTGCCAGCACCTCGACAGGGAAAACTGAAGCTTTCTTT. The full variable domain, its missing parts supplied by reference TRBV25-1 and TRBJ1-1, is EADIYQTPRYLVIGTGKKITLECSQTMGHDKMYWYQQDPGMELHLIHYSYGVNSTEKGDLSSESTVSRIRTEHFPLTLESARPSHTSQYLCASTSTGKTEAFFGQGTRLTVV.

The chain's CDR3 is CASSFGRTNTGELFF. The CDR3 bases are TGTGCCAGCAGCTTTGGACGAACGAACACCGGGGAGCTGTTTTTT. V usage is TRBV7-9 and J usage is TRBJ2-2; D is unresolved. Per the germline V gene, CDR1 is SEHNR and CDR2 is FQNEAQ (reference sequence). Trimming stripped 3 bases from V and 0 bases from J, with 8 bases between. The CDR3 is 15 residues long.

This clonotype was found many times. The chain combines TRBV20-1 with TRBJ1-2; tentatively, D is TRBD1 (5 bases). Germline V gives CDR1 DFQATT, CDR2 SNEGSKA (reference sequence). Trimming stripped 1 base from V and 5 bases from J, with 17 bases between. The CDR3 length is 15 residues. CDR3 amino acids: CSARAPRGLYYGYTF. As DNA, the CDR3 is TGCAGTGCTAGAGCTCCGAGGGGCCTTTATTATGGCTACACCTTC.

The table lists this clonotype with a few counts. The chain links TRBV10-3 to TRBJ1-6; D not certain. The V and J ends lost 3 bases and 8 bases respectively, with 11 bases between them. This CDR3 region has 14 residues. CDR1 is ENHRY and CDR2 is SYGVKD in the germline V gene. The CDR3 protein is CAISDSGPYSPLHF. CDR3 DNA sequence: TGTGCCATCAGTGACTCTGGACCATATTCACCCCTCCACTTT.

This clonotype was observed at least ten times. This rearrangement joins TRBV6-1 to TRBJ1-6; 8 positions match TRBD1. Trimming took 5 bases from V and 10 from J; bases not matched to a gene: 25. This CDR3 is built from 20 residues. In germline, CDR1 is MNHNS, CDR2 SASEGT. The CDR3 region is CASSYSLSGTGPLPESPLHF. As DNA, the CDR3 is TGTGCCAGCAGTTATTCCCTATCCGGGACAGGCCCTCTGCCGGAGTCACCCCTCCACTTT.

At least ten counts were recorded for this clonotype. The J gene is TRBJ1-2, the V gene TRBV3-1, with D unclear. CDR1 is LGHDT and CDR2 is YNNKEL in the germline V gene (reference sequence). CDR3 size: 13 residues. V lost 4 bases to trimming and J lost 7 bases, with 13 bases between them. The DNA of the CDR3 is TGTGCCAGCAGCCTAAGTAGTTACCGTGGCTACACCTTC. It specifies CASSLSSYRGYTF.

V usage is TRBV9 and J usage is TRBJ2-2; D gene unclear. V was shortened by 0 bases and J by 4 bases, with 7 bases between the two germline ends. The CDR3 has 14 residues. Germline V CDR1 and CDR2: SGDLS, YYNGEE. The CDR3 here is CASSVVLSTGELFF. DNA for the CDR3: TGTGCCAGCAGCGTAGTTCTGAGCACCGGGGAGCTGTTTTTT.

About this clonotype: A clone one base away is much larger, so this may be a read error. The V call is TRBV12-3 or TRBV12-4, the J call TRBJ2-1; 9 positions match TRBD2. The CDR3 spans 13 residues. The CDR3 loop is CVSSYAGTSKQFF. The CDR3 DNA reads as TGTGTCAGCAGTTATGCCGGGACTAGCAAGCAGTTCTTC.

This clonotype was seen a handful of times. The chain couples TRBV7-9 to TRBJ1-4; 8 bases fit TRBD1. V lost 8 bases to trimming and J lost 13 bases; unmatched junction nucleotides: 15. CDR1 and CDR2 from the germline V gene are SEHNR and FQNEAQ (reference sequence). CDR3 size: 14 residues. The CDR3 DNA sequence: TGTGCCAGCCGTCCGGGACAGGAAATGAAAGGACTGTTTTTT. As protein: CASRPGQEMKGLFF.

This clonotype has more than one count but fewer than ten. A much bigger clone sits one base away, suggesting this may be a read error. The rearrangement joins TRBV2 to TRBJ2-3, with unresolved D. V shed 4 bases and J shed 4 bases, with 15 bases lying between them. Per germline, CDR1 SNHLY and CDR2 FYNNEI. This CDR3 has 15 residues. The DNA of the CDR3 is TGTGCCAGCAGTGCAAGTGGTTTGGGCGCAGATACGCAGTATTTT. Its protein product is CASSASGLGADTQYF.

The table lists this clonotype with many counts. This chain uses TRBV28 with TRBJ2-3; the D is unclear. V gave up 8 bases and J gave up 2 bases, with 17 bases separating them. CDR3 length: 15 residues. Germline values: CDR1 MDHEN, CDR2 SYDVKM. The CDR3 here is CASALPRWITDTQYF. As DNA, the CDR3 is TGTGCCAGCGCATTACCCAGGTGGATCACAGATACGCAGTATTTT.

At least ten counts were recorded for this clonotype. The chain recombines TRBV29-1 with TRBJ1-2; D is uncertain. Deletions cut 7 bases from V and 2 bases from J, with 8 bases between. Germline V gene data show CDR1 as SQVTM and CDR2 as ANQGSEA. The CDR3 extends over 11 amino acids. This CDR3 is CSARHNYGYTF. Written as DNA, the CDR3 is TGCAGCGCCCGCCACAACTATGGCTACACCTTC.

This clonotype has at least ten counts. CDR3 protein: CASSYIGENTEAFF. CDR3 DNA: TGTGCCAGCAGTTATATAGGGGAGAACACTGAAGCTTTCTTT. The rearrangement links TRBV6-1 to TRBJ1-1, with D possibly TRBD1 on 5 matching bases. The CDR3 covers 14 residues. CDR1 and CDR2 (germline): MNHNS, SASEGT. Trimming stripped 5 bases from V and 1 base from J, with 11 bases between.

CDR3 sequence reads: CASSIAGGNQETQYF. The CDR3 DNA sequence: TGTGCCAGTAGTATCGCGGGGGGGAATCAAGAGACCCAGTACTTC. The V gene is TRBV19, the J gene TRBJ2-5; 9 bases map to TRBD2. The CDR3 is 15 amino acids. Unmatched junction bases numbered 4, after V lost 3 bases and J lost 2 bases. Germline V gives CDR1 LNHDA, CDR2 SQIVND (reference sequence).

In its sample, this clonotype was seen many times. The rearrangement joins TRBV7-2 to TRBJ2-5; the match to TRBD2 covers 11 bases. CDR3 length: 15 residues. Germline V gene data show CDR1 as SGHTA and CDR2 as FQGNSA. The J segment lost 6 bases and the V segment lost 5 bases, leaving 8 bases of the junction unmatched. CDR3 sequence reads: CASSEETSGAKTQYF. The CDR3 DNA follows: TGTGCCAGCAGCGAGGAGACTAGCGGGGCAAAGACCCAGTACTTC.

At least ten counts were recorded for this clonotype. The genes are TRBV12-3 or TRBV12-4 and TRBJ2-5, with 8 bases fitting TRBD2. Trimming took 6 bases from V and 5 from J; bases not matched to a gene: 11. The CDR3 sequence is 15 residues long. CDR3 nucleotides: TGTGCCAGCAGCCTTAGCGGGACGTTAAGGGAGACCCAGTACTTC. Its translation is CASSLSGTLRETQYF.

The gene calls are TRBV5-4 and TRBJ2-7, with a tentative D call TRBD1 (5 bases). Germline V gene data show CDR1 as SGHNT and CDR2 as YYREEE (reference sequence). Between the trimmed V and J ends, which lost 5 bases and 3 bases, there was a span of 15 bases. CDR3 length: 14 residues. DNA for the CDR3: TGTGCCAGCAGAGGACACCAGGATCTCTACGAGCAGTACTTC. Translating it yields CASRGHQDLYEQYF.

This clonotype was picked up many times. The gene calls are TRBV10-2 and TRBJ2-7, with TRBD1 matching over 12 bases. The CDR3 is made up of 15 amino acids. Germline V gene data show CDR1 as WSHSY and CDR2 as SAAADI. With 10 bases clipped from V and 7 bases from J, the junction kept 14 bases outside the gene matches. The CDR3 spells CATHRPGQGAEEQYF. The DNA for the CDR3 is TGCGCCACCCACCGTCCGGGACAGGGGGCAGAAGAGCAGTACTTC.

The table lists this clonotype with many counts. The chain joins TRBV4-1 to TRBJ2-3, with D unresolved. The CDR3 has 14 amino acids. The V gene's germline CDR1 is MGHRA and CDR2 YSYEKL. Deletions cut 1 base from V and 5 bases from J, with 10 bases between. CDR3 amino acids: CASSQVTSGDTQYF. The CDR3 nucleotides read TGCGCCAGCAGCCAAGTGACGAGTGGAGATACGCAGTATTTT.

Notes on this clonotype: A much larger clonotype is one base distant, so this may be a read error. V usage is TRBV7-2 and J usage is TRBJ2-4; 9 nucleotides agree with TRBD2. This CDR3 spans 15 amino acids. CDR1 and CDR2 from the germline V gene are SGHTA and FQGNSA. CDR3 sequence (DNA): TGTGCCAGCAGCTTAGCGGGGACTAGCCTAAACATTCGGTACTTC. Encoded protein: CASSLAGTSLNIRYF.

V usage is TRBV18 and J usage is TRBJ1-2; a possible D gene is TRBD1 (6 bases). V was cut by 4 bases and J by 4 bases, with 22 bases left in between. CDR3 length: 17 residues. The germline gives CDR1 KGHSH, CDR2 LQKENI. The CDR3 spells CASSLPWGAPRLYGYTF. DNA for the CDR3: TGTGCCAGCTCACTCCCCTGGGGGGCCCCGAGGCTCTATGGCTACACCTTC.

The chain combines TRBV20-1 with TRBJ1-6; D gene unclear. The CDR3 covers 15 residues. Germline V gene sequence: CDR1 DFQATT, CDR2 SNEGSKA (reference sequence). V lost 3 bases and J 3 bases, leaving 12 bases between the germline ends. CDR3 amino acids: CSASPPDLYNSPLHF. CDR3 sequence (DNA): TGCAGTGCTAGTCCGCCTGACCTCTATAATTCACCCCTCCACTTT.

This clonotype was seen repeatedly, ten times or more. As DNA, the CDR3 is TGTGCCAGCAAGGGGGCAGGCTCCTATGGCTACACCTTC. Protein sequence: CASKGAGSYGYTF. The J gene is TRBJ1-2, the V gene TRBV6-1; the match to TRBD1 covers 7 bases. The V gene end was trimmed by 7 bases and the J gene end by 4 bases; junction bases not matched to a gene: 6. The CDR3 is 13 amino acids. CDR1 MNHNS and CDR2 SASEGT come from the germline V gene.

About this clonotype itself: This may arise from a read error, as a much more abundant clone is one base away. The chain carries TRBV20-1 and TRBJ2-3, with a weak D call TRBD2 (6 bases). V shed 1 base and J shed 11 bases, with 16 bases lying between them. Looked up from germline, CDR1 is DFQATT and CDR2 is SNEGSKA (reference sequence). This CDR3 is 13 amino acids long. DNA for the CDR3: TGCAGTGCTAGAGTGAGTAGCGGCACGATGCAGTATTTT. Translated, it gives CSARVSSGTMQYF.

This clonotype has a handful of counts. The chain recombines TRBV3-1 with TRBJ2-1, with 9 bases identical to TRBD2. Trimming removed 4 bases from V and 4 bases from J; junction bases left unmatched: 8. Germline-derived CDR1 and CDR2 are LGHDT and YNNKEL (reference sequence). The length of the CDR3 is 16 residues. The CDR3 DNA reads as TGTGCCAGCAGCCCTCCGGCTAGCGGGGTGTACAATGAGCAGTTCTTC. As protein: CASSPPASGVYNEQFF.

The genes are TRBV7-6 and TRBJ2-1; 9 bases are shared with TRBD1. The V gene end was trimmed by 2 bases and the J gene end by 5 bases; junction bases not matched to a gene: 13. Germline CDR1 reads SGHVS; CDR2 reads FNYEAQ. The CDR3 has 18 amino acids. The CDR3 loop reads CASSLRSSGQGPHNEQFF. The DNA of the CDR3 is TGTGCCAGCAGCTTAAGGTCCTCGGGACAGGGCCCCCACAATGAGCAGTTCTTC. Full variable domain (missing parts from reference TRBV7-6 and TRBJ2-1): GAGVSQSPRYKVTKRGQDVALRCDPISGHVSLYWYRQALGQGPEFLTYFNYEAQQDKSGLPNDRFSAERPEGSISTLTIQRTEQRDSAMYRCASSLRSSGQGPHNEQFFGPGTRLTVL.